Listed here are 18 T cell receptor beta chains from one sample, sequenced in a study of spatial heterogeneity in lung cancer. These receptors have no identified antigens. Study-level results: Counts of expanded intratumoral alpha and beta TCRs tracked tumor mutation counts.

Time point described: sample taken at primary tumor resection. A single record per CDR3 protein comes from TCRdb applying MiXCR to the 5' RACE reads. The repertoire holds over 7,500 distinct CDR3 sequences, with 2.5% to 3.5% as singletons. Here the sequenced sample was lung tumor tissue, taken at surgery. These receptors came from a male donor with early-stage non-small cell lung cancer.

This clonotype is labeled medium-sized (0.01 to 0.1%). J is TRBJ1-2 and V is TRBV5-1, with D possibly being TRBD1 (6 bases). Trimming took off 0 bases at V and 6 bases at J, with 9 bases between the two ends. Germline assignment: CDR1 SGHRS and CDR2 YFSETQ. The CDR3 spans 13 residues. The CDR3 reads CASSLDRDHGYTF. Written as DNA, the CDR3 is TGCGCCAGCAGCTTGGACAGGGACCATGGCTACACCTTC. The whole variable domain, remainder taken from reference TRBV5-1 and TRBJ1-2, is KAGVTQTPRYLIKTRGQQVTLSCSPISGHRSVSWYQQTPGQGLQFLFEYFSETQRNKGNFPGRFSGRQFSNSRSEMNVSTLELGDSALYLCASSLDRDHGYTFGSGTRLTVV.

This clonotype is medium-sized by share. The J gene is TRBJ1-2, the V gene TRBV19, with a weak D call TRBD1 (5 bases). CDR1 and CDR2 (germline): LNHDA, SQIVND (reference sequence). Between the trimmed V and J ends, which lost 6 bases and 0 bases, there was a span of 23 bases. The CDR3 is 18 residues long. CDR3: CASSRTITTVRANYGYTF. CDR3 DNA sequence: TGTGCCAGTAGCAGAACCATAACGACAGTGCGAGCTAACTATGGCTACACCTTC. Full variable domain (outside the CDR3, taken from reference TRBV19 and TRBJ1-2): DGGITQSPKYLFRKEGQNVTLSCEQNLNHDAMYWYRQDPGQGLRLIYYSQIVNDFQKGDIAEGYSVSREKKESFPLTVTSAQKNPTAFYLCASSRTITTVRANYGYTFGSGTRLTVV.

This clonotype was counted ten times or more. CDR3 DNA sequence: TGTGCCAGCAGCCCCCTCCGGACCCGGGATCAGCCCCAGCATTTT. Translating it yields CASSPLRTRDQPQHF. The chain combines TRBV6-2 or TRBV6-3 with TRBJ1-5, with no clear D. The CDR3 is 15 residues long. Trimming removed 6 bases at V and 5 bases at J, with 17 bases between. Germline V gives CDR1 MNHEY, CDR2 SVGEGT.

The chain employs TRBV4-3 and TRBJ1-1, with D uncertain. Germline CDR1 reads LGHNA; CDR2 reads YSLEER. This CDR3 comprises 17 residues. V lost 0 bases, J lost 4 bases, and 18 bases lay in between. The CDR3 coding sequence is TGCGCCAGCAGCCAAGAAGCGGTAGGATCCGAGAGCACTGAAGCTTTCTTT. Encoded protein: CASSQEAVGSESTEAFF.

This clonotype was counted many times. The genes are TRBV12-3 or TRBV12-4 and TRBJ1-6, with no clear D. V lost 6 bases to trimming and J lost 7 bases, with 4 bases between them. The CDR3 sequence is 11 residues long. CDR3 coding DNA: TGTGCCAGCAGCAACAATTCACCCCTCCACTTT. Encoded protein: CASSNNSPLHF.

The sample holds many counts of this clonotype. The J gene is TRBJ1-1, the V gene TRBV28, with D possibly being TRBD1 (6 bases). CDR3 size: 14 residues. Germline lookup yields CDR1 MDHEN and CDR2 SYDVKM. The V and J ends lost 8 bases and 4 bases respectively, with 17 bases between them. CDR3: CASAYGGGGTEAFF. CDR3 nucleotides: TGTGCCAGCGCTTATGGGGGCGGTGGCACTGAAGCTTTCTTT.

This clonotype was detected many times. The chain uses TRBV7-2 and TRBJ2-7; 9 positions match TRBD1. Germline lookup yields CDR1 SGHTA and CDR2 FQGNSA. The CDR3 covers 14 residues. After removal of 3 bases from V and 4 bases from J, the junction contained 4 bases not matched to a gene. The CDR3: CASSFRDRDYEQYF. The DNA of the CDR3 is TGTGCCAGCAGCTTCCGGGACAGGGATTACGAGCAGTACTTC.

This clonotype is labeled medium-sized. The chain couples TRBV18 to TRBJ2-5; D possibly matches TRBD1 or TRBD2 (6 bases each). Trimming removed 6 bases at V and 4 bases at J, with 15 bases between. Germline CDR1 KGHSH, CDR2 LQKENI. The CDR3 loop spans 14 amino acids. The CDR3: CASSVYGGRETQYF. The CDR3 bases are TGTGCCAGCTCCGTTTACGGGGGCCGAGAGACCCAGTACTTC.

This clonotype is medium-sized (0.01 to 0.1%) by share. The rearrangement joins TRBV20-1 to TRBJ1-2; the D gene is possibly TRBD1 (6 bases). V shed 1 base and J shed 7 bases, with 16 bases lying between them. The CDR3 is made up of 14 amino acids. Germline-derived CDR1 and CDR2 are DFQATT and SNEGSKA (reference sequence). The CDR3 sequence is CSARGSRGASGYTF. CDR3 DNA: TGCAGTGCTAGAGGGTCCCGGGGGGCGAGTGGCTACACCTTC.

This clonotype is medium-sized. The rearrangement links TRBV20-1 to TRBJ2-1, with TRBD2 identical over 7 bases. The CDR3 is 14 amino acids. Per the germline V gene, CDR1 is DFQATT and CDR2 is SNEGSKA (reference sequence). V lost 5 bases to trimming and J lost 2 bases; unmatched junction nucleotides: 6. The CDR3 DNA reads TGCAGTGCTCAACCGGGACTAACCTACAATGAGCAGTTCTTC. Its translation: CSAQPGLTYNEQFF.

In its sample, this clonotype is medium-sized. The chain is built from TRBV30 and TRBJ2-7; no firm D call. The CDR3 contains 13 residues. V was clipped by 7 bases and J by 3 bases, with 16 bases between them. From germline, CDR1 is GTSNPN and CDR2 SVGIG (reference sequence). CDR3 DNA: TGTGCCTACAAAGAAAAAAGTAACTACGAGCAGTACTTC. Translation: CAYKEKSNYEQYF.

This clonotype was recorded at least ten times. As DNA, the CDR3 is TGCGCCAGCAGCTTAGGGGGCGGACGTTACGAGCAGTACTTC. This gives the protein CASSLGGGRYEQYF. This chain joins TRBV5-1 and TRBJ2-7, with TRBD1 identical over 7 bases. The germline CDR1 and CDR2 sequences are SGHRS and YFSETQ. The junction had 6 bases not matched to a gene; V was cut back by 2 bases and J by 4 bases. The CDR3 length is 14 residues.

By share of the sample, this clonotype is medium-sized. The CDR3 loop is CASSPPWQRNEQFF. The CDR3 region has the DNA TGTGCCAGCTCACCGCCATGGCAGAGGAATGAGCAGTTCTTC. The chain is built from TRBV18 and TRBJ2-1; no reliable D call. Trimming removed 3 bases at V and 7 bases at J, with 13 bases between. CDR3 length equals 14 residues. The germline gives CDR1 KGHSH, CDR2 LQKENI.

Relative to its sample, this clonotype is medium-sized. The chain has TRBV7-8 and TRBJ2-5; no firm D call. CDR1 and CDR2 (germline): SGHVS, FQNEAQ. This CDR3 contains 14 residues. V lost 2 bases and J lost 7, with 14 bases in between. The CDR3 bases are TGTGCCAGCAGCTTATCGTCCTGGGGTAGGACCCAGTACTTC. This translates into CASSLSSWGRTQYF.

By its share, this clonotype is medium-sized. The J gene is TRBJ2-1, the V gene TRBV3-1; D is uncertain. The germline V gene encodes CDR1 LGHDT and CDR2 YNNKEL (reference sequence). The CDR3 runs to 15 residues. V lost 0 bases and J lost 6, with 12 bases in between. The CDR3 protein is CASSQDGLTTNEQFF. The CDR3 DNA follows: TGTGCCAGCAGCCAAGACGGATTGACGACCAATGAGCAGTTCTTC.

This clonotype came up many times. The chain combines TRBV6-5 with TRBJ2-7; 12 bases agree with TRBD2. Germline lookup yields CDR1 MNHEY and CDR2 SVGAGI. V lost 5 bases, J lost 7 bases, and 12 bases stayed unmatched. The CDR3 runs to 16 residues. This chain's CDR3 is CASSRSRTSGVGEQYF. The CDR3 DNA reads TGTGCCAGCAGTCGGTCTCGGACTAGCGGGGTTGGGGAGCAGTACTTC.

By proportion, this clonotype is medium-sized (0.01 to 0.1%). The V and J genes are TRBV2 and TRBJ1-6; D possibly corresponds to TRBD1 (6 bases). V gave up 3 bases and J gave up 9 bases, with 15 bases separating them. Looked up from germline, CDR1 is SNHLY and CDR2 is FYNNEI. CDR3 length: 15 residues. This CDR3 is CASSDLQGNISPLHF. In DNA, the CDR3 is TGTGCCAGCAGTGATCTGCAGGGGAATATTTCACCCCTCCACTTT.

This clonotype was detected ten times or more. CDR3 sequence reads: CASSLASRTGGSGYTF. The CDR3 nucleotides are TGTGCCAGCAGCTTAGCTAGTCGGACAGGGGGTAGTGGCTACACCTTC. The chain has TRBV7-2 and TRBJ1-2, with TRBD1 matching over 10 bases. CDR1 is SGHTA and CDR2 is FQGNSA in the germline V gene. J gave up 7 bases and V 0 bases, and 8 bases lay outside the gene matches. The CDR3 is 16 amino acids.